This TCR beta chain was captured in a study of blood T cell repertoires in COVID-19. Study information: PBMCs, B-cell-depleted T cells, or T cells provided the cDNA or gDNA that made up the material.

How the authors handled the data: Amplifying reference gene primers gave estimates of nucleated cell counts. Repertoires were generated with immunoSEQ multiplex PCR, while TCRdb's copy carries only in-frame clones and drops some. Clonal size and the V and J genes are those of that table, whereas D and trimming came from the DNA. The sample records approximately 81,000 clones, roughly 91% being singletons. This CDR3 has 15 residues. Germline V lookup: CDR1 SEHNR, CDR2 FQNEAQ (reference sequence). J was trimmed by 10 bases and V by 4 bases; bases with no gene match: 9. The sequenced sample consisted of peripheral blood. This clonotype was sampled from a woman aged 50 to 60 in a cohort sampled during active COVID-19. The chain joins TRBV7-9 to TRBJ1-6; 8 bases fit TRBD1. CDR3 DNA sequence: TGTGCCAGCAGCTCCCGCCGCGACAGGGGATCACCCCTCCACTTT. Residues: CASSSRRDRGSPLHF.